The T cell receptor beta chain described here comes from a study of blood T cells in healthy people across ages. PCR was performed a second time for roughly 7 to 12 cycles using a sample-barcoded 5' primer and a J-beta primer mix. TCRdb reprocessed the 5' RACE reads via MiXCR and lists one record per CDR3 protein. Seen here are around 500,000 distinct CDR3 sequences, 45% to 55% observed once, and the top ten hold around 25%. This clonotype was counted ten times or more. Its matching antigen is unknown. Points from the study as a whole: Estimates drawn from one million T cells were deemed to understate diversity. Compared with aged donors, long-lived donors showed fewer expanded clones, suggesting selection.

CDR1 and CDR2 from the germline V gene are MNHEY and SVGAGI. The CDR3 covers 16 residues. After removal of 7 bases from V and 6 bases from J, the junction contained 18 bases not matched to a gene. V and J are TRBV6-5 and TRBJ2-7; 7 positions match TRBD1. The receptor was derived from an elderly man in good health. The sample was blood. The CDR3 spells CASKTDRDPGMGEQYF. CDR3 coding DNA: TGTGCCAGCAAAACTGACAGGGACCCCGGGATGGGCGAGCAGTACTTC.